This T cell receptor beta chain comes out of a study of blood T cell repertoires in COVID-19. In the authors' workflow: For nucleated cells, counts were estimated from reference gene primer amplification. Repertoires were generated with immunoSEQ multiplex PCR, while TCRdb's copy carries only in-frame clones and drops some. V and J calls and clone size are given by that table; D and trimming were obtained from the DNA. The table includes about 170,000 clones, roughly 85% detected once. The CDR3 has 13 residues. Germline values: CDR1 MDHEN, CDR2 SYDVKM. The V end was cut by 3 bases, the J end by 10 bases, with 16 bases between.

This TCR was recovered from a human donor with acute or convalescent COVID-19. The donor label of this sample is uncertain. Input material: peripheral blood. The chain recombines TRBV28 with TRBJ2-7; D unclear. As DNA, the CDR3 is TGTGCCAGCAGTTTGGGTACAGCCTCGAGACAGTACTTC. Protein product: CASSLGTASRQYF. Using reference TRBV28 and TRBJ2-7 for the parts outside the CDR3, the full variable domain is DVKVTQSSRYLVKRTGEKVFLECVQDMDHENMFWYRQDPGLGLRLIYFSYDVKMKEKGDIPEGYSVSREKKERFSLILESASTNQTSMYLCASSLGTASRQYFGPGTRLTVT.